The rows below give T cell receptor beta chains drawn from one sample of a study of shared clonotypes between healthy human individuals. This table comes from immunoSEQ multiplex PCR, and its TCRdb copy is limited to in-frame clones, with some not included. The data show 550,000 to 600,000 clones, roughly 79% seen once. The sequenced sample consisted of PBMCs. The receptors come from a middle-aged woman in good health. Some clones in this sample may be carry-over from other donors' samples. CDR3s include the opening cysteine and the closing phenylalanine or tryptophan. A D gene is named only where the DNA matches it firmly. Size values are once, few and many counts, or a class for expanded clones, and some rows have none.

>14|once|TRBV19|TRBJ2-3|-
TGTGCCAGTAGTCCCTTCCGGGAGCCAGATACGCAGTATTTT
CASSPFREPDTQYF
>12|few|TRBV2|TRBJ2-3|-
TGTGCCAGCAGTGACAGGGAAGATACGCAGTATTTT
CASSDREDTQYF
>12|-|TRBV30|TRBJ2-1|-
TGTGCCTGGAGTGTGACGGGGAATGAGCAGTTCTTC
CAWSVTGNEQFF
>15|-|TRBV18|TRBJ1-2|TRBD1
TGTGCCAGCTCACCGGACAGGGGCGTGAACTATGGCTACACCTTC
CASSPDRGVNYGYTF
>17|-|TRBV7-3|TRBJ1-3|-
TGTGCCAGCAGCTTAACTGGGCCGGGGGACGCTGGAAACACCATATATTTT
CASSLTGPGDAGNTIYF
>14|-|TRBV9|TRBJ2-1|-
TGTGCCAGCAGCGTACGGGGGCTCGACAATGAGCAGTTCTTC
CASSVRGLDNEQFF
>17|-|TRBV5-1|TRBJ2-1|TRBD2
TGCGCCAGCAGCTTAATGGGGGGACTAGCGGGAGACAATGAGCAGTTCTTC
CASSLMGGLAGDNEQFF
>16|-|TRBV5-1|TRBJ1-6|-
TGCGCCGGCAGCCCTTTGGAGGCAGGGACGAACTCACCCCTCCACTTT
CAGSPLEAGTNSPLHF
>11|-|TRBV28|TRBJ1-1|-
TGTGCCAGCGGTCTATGGCTCTCGGCTTTCTTT
CASGLWLSAFF
>15|-|TRBV7-2|TRBJ2-5|-
TGTGCCAGCAGCTTAGGGGCAGGGGATGGAGAGACCCAGTACTTC
CASSLGAGDGETQYF
>16|few|TRBV5-1|TRBJ2-3|TRBD2
TGCGCCAGCAGCTCTAGCGGGAGATGGGGCACAGATACGCAGTATTTT
CASSSSGRWGTDTQYF
>15|-|TRBV5-6|TRBJ2-5|TRBD1
TGTGCCAGCAGCCCCGGGACAGGGGTTGTGGAGACCCAGTACTTC
CASSPGTGVVETQYF
>16|-|TRBV5-6|TRBJ2-5|TRBD2
TGTGCCAGCAGCTTGGTTGGCGGGAGGGGGCAAGAGACCCAGTACTTC
CASSLVGGRGQETQYF
>16|-|TRBV5-1|TRBJ2-3|TRBD2
TGCGCCAGCAGCTCGTCCCCGGCGGGAGGGGGAGATACGCAGTATTTT
CASSSSPAGGGDTQYF
>12|-|TRBV10-3|TRBJ2-7|TRBD1
TGTGCCATCAGTGGACAGGGGGTTGAGCAGTACTTC
CAISGQGVEQYF
>15|once|TRBV28|TRBJ1-1|TRBD1
TGTGCCAGCAGTTTCACCGGGACAGGGGTCACTGAAGCTTTCTTT
CASSFTGTGVTEAFF
>15|many|TRBV21-1|TRBJ2-5|-
TGTGCCAGGTGGGACAGGGGGTCGGGAGGGGAGACCCAGTACTTC
CARWDRGSGGETQYF
>16|-|TRBV6-5|TRBJ1-4|TRBD1
TGTGCCAGCAGTTCAAAAACAGGGGGAAATTCCGGAAAACTGTTTTTT
CASSSKTGGNSGKLFF
>14|-|TRBV7-9|TRBJ2-7|TRBD1
TGTGCCAGCAGCTTACGTCAGGGGGCTTACGAGCAGTACTTC
CASSLRQGAYEQYF
>13|few|TRBV30|TRBJ1-1|-
TGTGCCTGGAGTCTCGGACGCGGTAGTGAAGCTTTCTTT
CAWSLGRGSEAFF
>15|-|TRBV4-2|TRBJ2-2|-
TGTGCCAGCAGCCAAGCGGGACATCCAACCGGGGAGCTGTTTTTT
CASSQAGHPTGELFF
>14|-|TRBV6-1|TRBJ1-5|-
TGTGCCAGCAGTGAAGGACCGAGCGGTCAGCCCCAGCATTTT
CASSEGPSGQPQHF
>16|-|TRBV7-8|TRBJ2-1|TRBD2
TGTGCCAGCAGACCATCCCGGGAGGGCTCCTACAATGAGCAGTTCTTC
CASRPSREGSYNEQFF
>15|-|TRBV2|TRBJ2-3|-
TGTGCCAGCAGCGAAAGGACAGTCTTCACAGATACGCAGTATTTT
CASSERTVFTDTQYF
>15|-|TRBV11-2|TRBJ2-7|-
TGTGCCAGCAGCTTAGAGGTAGATTTGGCCTACGAGCAGTACTTC
CASSLEVDLAYEQYF
>15|-|TRBV10-3|TRBJ2-3|TRBD1
TGTGCCATCAGGGAGGACAGGGTTGGAGCAGATACGCAGTATTTT
CAIREDRVGADTQYF
>16|-|TRBV29-1|TRBJ1-1|TRBD1
TGCAGCGTCTACTCCGCCGGGACAGGGTGGAACACTGAAGCTTTCTTT
CSVYSAGTGWNTEAFF
>12|-|TRBV7-2|TRBJ1-2|-
TGTGCCAGCAGCTTCACCAACTATGGCTACACCTTC
CASSFTNYGYTF
>14|-|TRBV7-9|TRBJ2-7|-
TGTGCCAGCAGCTTAGGAGGAGCAGCCTACGAGCAGTACTTC
CASSLGGAAYEQYF
>17|-|TRBV18|TRBJ2-7|TRBD2
TGTGCCAGCTCACCGCCGGGACTAGCGGGAGGGCTGTACGAGCAGTACTTC
CASSPPGLAGGLYEQYF
>15|few|TRBV4-1|TRBJ2-1|-
TGCGCCAGCAGCCGGACGGAGAGCTCCTACAATGAGCAGTTCTTC
CASSRTESSYNEQFF
>16|-|TRBV5-1|TRBJ2-2|-
TGCGCCAGCAGCTTGACAGGGCTCTCGAACACCGGGGAGCTGTTTTTT
CASSLTGLSNTGELFF
>13|-|TRBV30|TRBJ1-5|-
TGTGCCTGGAGTCAAAGAGGAGGGGCGCCCCAGCATTTT
CAWSQRGGAPQHF
>14|-|TRBV2|TRBJ1-2|TRBD1
TGTGCCAGCAGTGGGCAGGGGGCGATCTATGGCTACACCTTC
CASSGQGAIYGYTF
>13|-|TRBV7-2|TRBJ2-7|TRBD1
TGTGCCAGCAGCCGGGACAGGCACTACGAGCAGTACTTC
CASSRDRHYEQYF
>14|-|TRBV9|TRBJ2-5|TRBD1
TGTGCCAGCAGCGTTCGACAGGGGGAAGAGACCCAGTACTTC
CASSVRQGEETQYF
>12|many|TRBV19|TRBJ2-1|-
TGTGCCAGTAGTATTAGGAGCAATGAGCAGTTCTTC
CASSIRSNEQFF
>14|-|TRBV6-1|TRBJ1-6|-
TGTGCCAGCAGTCTGAGCACTTATAATTCACCCCTCCACTTT
CASSLSTYNSPLHF
>14|-|TRBV5-4|TRBJ2-1|-
TGTGCCAGCAGCTTGGGCTCTCAGGGCAATGAGCAGTTCTTC
CASSLGSQGNEQFF
>15|few|TRBV9|TRBJ1-2|-
TGTGCCAGCAGCGTAGATGGCAGGGCTTCTTGGGGCTACACCTTC
CASSVDGRASWGYTF
>15|-|TRBV4-2|TRBJ1-3|-
TGTGCCAGCAGCCAACCCTGGACTGCTGGAAACACCATATATTTT
CASSQPWTAGNTIYF
>15|-|TRBV4-2|TRBJ1-1|-
TGTGCCAGCAGCTTGGCTGGGGGGGGTAACACTGAAGCTTTCTTT
CASSLAGGGNTEAFF
>15|-|TRBV30|TRBJ1-4|TRBD1
TGTGCCTGGAGTGCGGATTGGACAGGGAATGAAAAACTGTTTTTT
CAWSADWTGNEKLFF
>16|-|TRBV18|TRBJ2-5|TRBD2
TGTGCCAGCTCACCACGGGGCGGGAGGTCTCAAGAGACCCAGTACTTC
CASSPRGGRSQETQYF
>16|-|TRBV6-5|TRBJ1-4|TRBD1
TGTGCCAGCAGTTACTCGAAGACAGGGGGTTACGAAAAACTGTTTTTT
CASSYSKTGGYEKLFF
>14|-|TRBV30|TRBJ1-5|-
TGTGCCTGGAGTATGGGGCAAGGGGATCAGCCCCAGCATTTT
CAWSMGQGDQPQHF
>16|-|TRBV11-1|TRBJ1-5|-
TGTGCCAGCGACTTCCCAGGGAAGGTTCTCCGTCAGCCCCAGCATTTT
CASDFPGKVLRQPQHF
>14|-|TRBV7-3|TRBJ2-3|-
TGTGCCAGCAGCTTAGGGGGTCCCACAGATACGCAGTATTTT
CASSLGGPTDTQYF
>16|once|TRBV28|TRBJ1-1|-
TGTGCCAGCAGTTTTAGGCCCCTACGTCGGGACACTGAAGCTTTCTTT
CASSFRPLRRDTEAFF
>20|-|TRBV7-3|TRBJ1-1|TRBD1
TGTGCCAGCAGCTTAAAGGGTACGGGACAGGGGTTTCGGCGAGACACTGAAGCTTTCTTT
CASSLKGTGQGFRRDTEAFF
>12|-|TRBV30|TRBJ2-7|-
TGTGCCTGGAGCGAGGATTCCTACGAGCAGTACTTC
CAWSEDSYEQYF
>14|-|TRBV7-2|TRBJ2-2|TRBD2
TGTGCCAGCAGCCCAACTAGCGGGACCGGGGAGCTGTTTTTT
CASSPTSGTGELFF
>13|-|TRBV6-1|TRBJ1-1|-
TGTGCCAGCGGACAACAGGGGAACACTGAAGCTTTCTTT
CASGQQGNTEAFF
>13|-|TRBV6-1|TRBJ2-1|TRBD2
TGTGCCAGCATCCTAGCGGGGAACAATGAGCAGTTCTTC
CASILAGNNEQFF
>18|-|TRBV18|TRBJ2-1|-
TGTGCCAGCTCACCACCCGGCGTAGGCCCCGGGTCCTACAATGAGCAGTTCTTC
CASSPPGVGPGSYNEQFF